This T cell receptor (beta chain) was identified during a study of a mutant IDH1 vaccine in newly diagnosed glioma. Study-wide background: Vaccinations, eight in total, occurred in weeks 1, 3, 5, 7, 11, 15, 19, 23. Vaccination started 4-6 weeks after radiotherapy alone, or with temozolomide cycles. Mean patient age was around 40 years; around 60% were male and around 38% female.

Generated by immunoSEQ multiplex PCR, the TCRdb table keeps only in-frame clones and is missing some. The table includes 110,000 or so clones, under 90% detected once. About this clone: Its specificity is not known.

This CDR3 is 14 amino acids long. Germline V CDR1 and CDR2: SNHLY, FYNNEI. The V end was cut by 7 bases, the J end by 1 base, with 8 bases between. Time point specified: week 11, during vaccination. Mutant IDH1 20-mer peptide, at 300 ug, made up each vaccine dose, with topical imiquimod. This TCR derives from a woman in her fifties or sixties with glioma. The sample here was PBMCs, taken from a glioma patient whose treatment included an IDH1 peptide vaccine. The chain couples TRBV2 to TRBJ2-6; a weak D match, TRBD1 (6 bases). The CDR3 sequence: CASTGTSGANVLTF. The CDR3 DNA reads TGTGCCAGCACAGGGACATCTGGGGCCAACGTCCTGACTTTC.